The 19 T cell receptor beta chains below all came from one sample that was sequenced in a study of T cells in localized non-small cell lung cancer. The data were produced by immunoSEQ multiplex PCR, yet TCRdb's version contains in-frame clones alone and is incomplete. The table lists some 15,000 clones, nearly 90% of them singletons, with 0.9% to 1.5% in the top ten. The sample was peripheral blood mononuclear cells, taken before any cancer treatment. Every receptor here comes from a woman aged 35 to 75 with stage III lung adenocarcinoma.

V is TRBV27 and J is TRBJ1-1; 7 bases are a match to TRBD1. Trimming took 5 bases from V and 1 from J; bases not matched to a gene: 7. This CDR3 is 15 amino acids long. Germline assignment: CDR1 MNHEY and CDR2 SMNVEV (reference sequence). The DNA of the CDR3 is TGTGCCAGCAGTCCCCCGGGACAGCGGAACACTGAAGCTTTCTTT. The encoded protein is CASSPPGQRNTEAFF.

This chain joins TRBV19 and TRBJ1-5, with 8 positions matching TRBD1. Germline CDR1 is LNHDA and CDR2 is SQIVND (reference sequence). Trimming removed 3 bases from V and 9 bases from J; junction bases left unmatched: 4. The CDR3 runs to 13 residues. CDR3 amino acids: CASSMTGDRPQHF. CDR3 in DNA: TGTGCCAGTAGTATGACAGGGGATAGGCCCCAGCATTTT.

V is TRBV5-6 and J is TRBJ2-2; TRBD2 matches 13 bases. Germline V gene lookup returns CDR1 SGHDT and CDR2 YYEEEE. The CDR3 sequence is 16 residues long. Losses at the gene ends were 4 bases for V and 6 bases for J; bases not matched to a gene: 6. The CDR3 region has the DNA TGTGCCAGCAGCCCAAGACTAGCGGGAGGTTCCGGGGAGCTGTTTTTT. It yields the protein CASSPRLAGGSGELFF.

This chain uses TRBV5-1 with TRBJ2-3; the D is unclear. V lost 0 bases, J lost 2 bases, and 7 bases lay in between. CDR1 and CDR2 (germline): SGHRS, YFSETQ. This CDR3 spans 14 amino acids. CDR3 DNA sequence: TGCGCCAGCAGCTTGGAGCTACCCACAGATACGCAGTATTTT. Translation: CASSLELPTDTQYF.

The chain combines TRBV29-1 with TRBJ2-5; 7 nucleotides agree with TRBD1. From germline, CDR1 is SQVTM and CDR2 ANQGSEA. The J segment lost 1 base and the V segment lost 4 bases, leaving 6 bases of the junction unmatched. The CDR3 is 14 amino acids. DNA of the CDR3: TGCAGCGTTGCTCCGCGACAGGGCCAAGAGACCCAGTACTTC. This gives the protein CSVAPRQGQETQYF.

This sequence joins TRBV7-9 and TRBJ2-2; D is unresolved. Germline-derived CDR1 and CDR2 are SEHNR and FQNEAQ (reference sequence). This CDR3 has 13 residues. V was pared by 2 bases and J by 1 base, with 2 bases between. CDR3 DNA: TGTGCCAGCAGCTTACTGAACACCGGGGAGCTGTTTTTT. Translating it yields CASSLLNTGELFF.

V gene TRBV6-6 combines with J gene TRBJ2-4, with 10 positions matching TRBD2. The V gene's germline CDR1 is MNHNY and CDR2 SVGAGI (reference sequence). CDR3 size: 16 residues. The V and J ends lost 6 bases and 1 base, in that order; junction bases with no gene match: 6. The CDR3 DNA is TGTGCCAGCAGATCCAGCGGGGGGGCCGCCAAAAACATTCAGTACTTC. Translation gives CASRSSGGAAKNIQYF.

The chain has TRBV7-8 and TRBJ2-1, with TRBD1 as a possible D gene (6 bases). The CDR3 totals 12 residues. Germline values: CDR1 SGHVS, CDR2 FQNEAQ. V lost 1 base and J 16 bases, leaving 14 bases between the germline ends. This CDR3 reads CASSLDRDNPFF. DNA for the CDR3: TGTGCCAGCAGCTTAGACCGGGACAACCCCTTCTTC.

This clone was detected once. The chain links TRBV11-3 to TRBJ1-3; a possible D gene is TRBD1 (5 bases). Between the trimmed V and J ends, which lost 4 bases and 2 bases, there was a span of 21 bases. Germline CDR1 is SGHNT and CDR2 is YENEEA. The CDR3 length is 18 residues. For the CDR3, the DNA is TGTGCCAGCAGCTCCGTACTCTCCGGGGCGGGTACTGGAAACACCATATATTTT. Translation: CASSSVLSGAGTGNTIYF.

The chain combines TRBV7-8 with TRBJ2-7; D gene uncertain. The germline CDR1 and CDR2 sequences are SGHVS and FQNEAQ. The CDR3 totals 14 residues. The V gene lost 1 base and the J gene lost 0 bases, with 7 bases spanning the gap. CDR3 coding DNA: TGTGCCAGCAGCTTAGGCGCAGGCTCCTACGAGCAGTACTTC. Its translation is CASSLGAGSYEQYF. Full variable domain (rest looked up from reference TRBV7-8 and TRBJ2-7): GAGVSQSPRYKVAKRGQDVALRCDPISGHVSLFWYQQALGQGPEFLTYFQNEAQLDKSGLPSDRFFAERPEGSVSTLKIQRTQQEDSAVYLCASSLGAGSYEQYFGPGTRLTVT.

The chain joins TRBV19 to TRBJ2-2; D is ambiguous. V shed 8 bases and J shed 2 bases, with 15 bases lying between them. The CDR3 runs to 15 residues. Germline CDR1 LNHDA, CDR2 SQIVND (reference sequence). The CDR3 is CASAPYDGNTGELFF. The CDR3 DNA follows: TGTGCCAGTGCTCCCTACGACGGAAACACCGGGGAGCTGTTTTTT. Based on the CDR3 plus reference TRBV19 and TRBJ2-2, the full variable domain is DGGITQSPKYLFRKEGQNVTLSCEQNLNHDAMYWYRQDPGQGLRLIYYSQIVNDFQKGDIAEGYSVSREKKESFPLTVTSAQKNPTAFYLCASAPYDGNTGELFFGEGSRLTVL.

The V gene is TRBV5-1, the J gene TRBJ2-6, with D uncertain. Germline-derived CDR1 and CDR2 are SGHRS and YFSETQ. The CDR3 totals 16 residues. Trimming removed 0 bases at V and 4 bases at J, with 11 bases between. CDR3 loop: CASSLVTLSGANVLTF. CDR3 nucleotides: TGCGCCAGCAGCTTGGTTACTCTTTCGGGGGCCAACGTCCTGACTTTC.

The chain combines TRBV6-5 with TRBJ2-3; D gene unclear. CDR1 and CDR2 from the germline V gene are MNHEY and SVGAGI. This CDR3 has 11 amino acids. Trimming pared 4 bases from V and 6 bases from J, leaving 5 bases between. The CDR3 loop is CASSLGDTQYF. DNA of the CDR3: TGTGCCAGCAGTTTAGGGGATACGCAGTATTTT.

The chain is built from TRBV7-3 and TRBJ1-5; TRBD1 might be the D (5 bases). The CDR3 has 13 amino acids. The germline V gene encodes CDR1 SGHTA and CDR2 FQGTGA. V was pared by 7 bases and J by 4 bases, with 11 bases between. CDR3 region: CASIGTENQPQHF. The CDR3 DNA is TGTGCCAGCATTGGGACGGAGAATCAGCCCCAGCATTTT.

The chain recombines TRBV7-3 with TRBJ2-2, with TRBD1 matching 7 bases. Germline V lookup: CDR1 SGHTA, CDR2 FQGTGA. Trimming at V came to 2 bases and at J to 3 bases, leaving 0 bases not matched to a gene. This CDR3 is 14 amino acids long. CDR3 sequence: CASSLQGDTGELFF. In DNA form, the CDR3 reads TGTGCCAGCAGCTTACAGGGGGACACCGGGGAGCTGTTTTTT.

CDR3 nucleotide sequence: TGTGCCATCACTCTGACAGATACGCAGTATTTT. It specifies CAITLTDTQYF. The gene calls are TRBV18 and TRBJ2-3; no reliable D call. Germline V lookup: CDR1 KGHSH, CDR2 LQKENI. V lost 10 bases, J lost 3 bases, and 8 bases lay in between. This CDR3 is 11 amino acids long.

This clone occurred a few times. The chain employs TRBV11-2 and TRBJ2-7; 7 nucleotides agree with TRBD2. This CDR3 is 16 amino acids long. J was trimmed by 0 bases and V by 3 bases; bases with no gene match: 8. The germline gives CDR1 SGHAT, CDR2 FQNNGV. CDR3 in amino acids: CASSLGREWDSYEQYF. In nucleotides, the CDR3 is TGTGCCAGCAGCTTGGGGCGGGAGTGGGACTCCTACGAGCAGTACTTC.

The chain has TRBV5-8 and TRBJ2-3; D may be TRBD1 or TRBD2 (7 bases each). Trimming pared 7 bases from V and 3 bases from J, leaving 18 bases between. The CDR3 length is 15 residues. Germline V gene lookup returns CDR1 SGHTS and CDR2 YDEGEE. CDR3 sequence reads: CASRGRGRRTDTQYF. Here the CDR3 DNA reads TGTGCCAGCCGGGGGAGGGGGCGCCGAACAGATACGCAGTATTTT.

The V call is TRBV28, the J call TRBJ1-4; D is unresolved. The germline V gene has CDR1 MDHEN and CDR2 SYDVKM. The CDR3 length is 15 residues. Trimming removed 1 base at V and 4 bases at J, with 10 bases between. The CDR3 DNA reads as TGTGCCAGCAGTTTATCGGGTAGTCGTAATGAAAAACTGTTTTTT. This codes for CASSLSGSRNEKLFF.